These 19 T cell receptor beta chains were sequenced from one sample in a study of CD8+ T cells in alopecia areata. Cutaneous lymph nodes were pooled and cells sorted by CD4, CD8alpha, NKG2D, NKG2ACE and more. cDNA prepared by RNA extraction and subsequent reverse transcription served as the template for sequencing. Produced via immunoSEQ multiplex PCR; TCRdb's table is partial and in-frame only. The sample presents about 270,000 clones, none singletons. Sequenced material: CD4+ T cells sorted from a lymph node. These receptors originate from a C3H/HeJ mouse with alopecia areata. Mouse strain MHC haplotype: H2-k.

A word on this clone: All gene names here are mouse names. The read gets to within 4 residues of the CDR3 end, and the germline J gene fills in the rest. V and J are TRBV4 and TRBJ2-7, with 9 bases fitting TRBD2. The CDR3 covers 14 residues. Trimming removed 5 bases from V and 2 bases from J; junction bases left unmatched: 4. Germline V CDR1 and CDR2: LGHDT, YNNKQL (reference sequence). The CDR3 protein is CASSVLGGAYEQYF. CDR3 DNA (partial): TGTGCCAGCAGCGTTCTGGGGGGGGCCTAT.

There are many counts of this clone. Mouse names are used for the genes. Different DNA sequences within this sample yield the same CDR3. The CDR3 loop is CASSRDWGSAETLYF. The part of the CDR3 DNA that was read is TGTGCTAGCAGTAGAGACTGGGGTAGTGCAGAA. This rearrangement joins TRBV17 to TRBJ2-3, with D perhaps TRBD2 (6 bases). Read sequence stops 4 residues before the CDR3 end, and the germline J gene provides the missing end. Germline V CDR1 and CDR2: MNHDT, YYDKIL. This CDR3 has 15 amino acids. The V end lost 0 bases, the J end lost 0 bases, and 7 bases lay between the germline ends.

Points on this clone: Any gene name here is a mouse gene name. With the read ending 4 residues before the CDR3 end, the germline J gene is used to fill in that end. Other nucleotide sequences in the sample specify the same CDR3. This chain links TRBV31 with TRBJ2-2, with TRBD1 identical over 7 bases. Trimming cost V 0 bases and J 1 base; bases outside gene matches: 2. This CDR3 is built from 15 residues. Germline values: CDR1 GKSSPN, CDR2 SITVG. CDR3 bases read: TGTGCCTGGAGTCTAGGGACAGAAAACACCGGG. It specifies CAWSLGTENTG. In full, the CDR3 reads CAWSLGTENTGQLYF.

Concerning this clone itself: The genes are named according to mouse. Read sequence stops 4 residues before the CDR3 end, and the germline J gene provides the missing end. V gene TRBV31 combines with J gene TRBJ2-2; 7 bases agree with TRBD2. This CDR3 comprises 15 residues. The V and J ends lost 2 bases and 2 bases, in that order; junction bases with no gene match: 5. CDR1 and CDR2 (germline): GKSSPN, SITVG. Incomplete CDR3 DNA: TGTGCCTGGAGTGTCGACTGGGCCAACACCGGG. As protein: CAWSVDWANTG. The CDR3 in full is CAWSVDWANTGQLYF.

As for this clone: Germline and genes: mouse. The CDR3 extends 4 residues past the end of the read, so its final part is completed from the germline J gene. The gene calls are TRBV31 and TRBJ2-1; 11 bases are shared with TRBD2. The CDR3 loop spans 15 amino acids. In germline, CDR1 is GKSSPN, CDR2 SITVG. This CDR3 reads CAWSLTGGAMAEQFF. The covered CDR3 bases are TGTGCCTGGAGTCTCACTGGGGGGGCGATGGCT. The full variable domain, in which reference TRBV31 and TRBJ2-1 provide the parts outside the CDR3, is AQTIHQWPVAEIKAVGSPLSLGCTIKGKSSPNLYWYWQATGGTLQQLFYSITVGQVESVVQLNLSASRPKDDQFILSTEKLLLSHSGFYLCAWSLTGGAMAEQFFGPGTRLTVL.

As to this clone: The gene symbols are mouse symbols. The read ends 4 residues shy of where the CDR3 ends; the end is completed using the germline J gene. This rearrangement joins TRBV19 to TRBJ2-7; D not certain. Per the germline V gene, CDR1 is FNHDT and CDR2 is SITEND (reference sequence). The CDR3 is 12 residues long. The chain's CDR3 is CASSIPRYEQYF. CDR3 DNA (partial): TGTGCCAGCAGTATACCCAGATAT.

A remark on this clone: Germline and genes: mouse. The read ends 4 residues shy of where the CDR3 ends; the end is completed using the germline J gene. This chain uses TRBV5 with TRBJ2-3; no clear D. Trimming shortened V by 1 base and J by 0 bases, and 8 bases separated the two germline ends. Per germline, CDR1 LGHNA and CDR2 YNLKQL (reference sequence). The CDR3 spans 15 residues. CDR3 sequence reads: CASSQGQPSAETLYF. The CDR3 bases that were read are TGTGCCAGCAGCCAAGGACAACCTAGTGCAGAA.

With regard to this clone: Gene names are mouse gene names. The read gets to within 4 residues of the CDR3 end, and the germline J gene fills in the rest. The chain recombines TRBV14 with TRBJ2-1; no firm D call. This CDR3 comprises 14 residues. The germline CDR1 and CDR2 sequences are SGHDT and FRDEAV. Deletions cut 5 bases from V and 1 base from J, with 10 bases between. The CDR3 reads CASSPTLNYAEQFF. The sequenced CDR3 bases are TGTGCCAGCAGCCCGACACTAAACTATGCT.

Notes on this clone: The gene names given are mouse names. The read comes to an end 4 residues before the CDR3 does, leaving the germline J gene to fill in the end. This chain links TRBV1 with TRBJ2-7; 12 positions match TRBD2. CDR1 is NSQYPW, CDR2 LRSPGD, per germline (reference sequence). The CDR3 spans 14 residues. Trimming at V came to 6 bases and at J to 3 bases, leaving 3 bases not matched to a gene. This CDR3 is CTCRRTGGDYEQYF. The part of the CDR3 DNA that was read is TGCACCTGCAGAAGGACTGGGGGGGACTAT.

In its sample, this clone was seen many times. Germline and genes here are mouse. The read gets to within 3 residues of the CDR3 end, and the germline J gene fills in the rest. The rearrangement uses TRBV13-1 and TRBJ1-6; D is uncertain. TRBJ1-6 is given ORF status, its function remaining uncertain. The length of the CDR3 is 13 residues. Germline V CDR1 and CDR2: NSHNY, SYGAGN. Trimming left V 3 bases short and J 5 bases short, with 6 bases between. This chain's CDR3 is CASSGQDNSPLYF. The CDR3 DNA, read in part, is TGTGCCAGCAGTGGACAAGATAATTCGCCC.

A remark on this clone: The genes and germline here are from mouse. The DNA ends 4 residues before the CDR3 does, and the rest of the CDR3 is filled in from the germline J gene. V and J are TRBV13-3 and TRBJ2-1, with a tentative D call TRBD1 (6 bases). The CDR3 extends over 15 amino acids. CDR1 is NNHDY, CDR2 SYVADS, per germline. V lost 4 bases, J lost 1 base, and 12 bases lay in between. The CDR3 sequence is CASSPDRPNYAEQFF. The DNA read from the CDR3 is TGTGCCAGCAGTCCCGACAGGCCCAACTATGCT.

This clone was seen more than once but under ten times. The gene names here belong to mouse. CDR3 sequence reads: CASSPQINQDTQYF. The part of the CDR3 DNA that was read is TGTGCCAGCAGCCCACAAATCAACCAAGAC. The genes are TRBV4 and TRBJ2-5; D is unresolved. Coverage ceases 4 residues before the CDR3 finishes, and the germline J gene fills in the end. CDR3 length: 14 amino acids. Trimming stripped 5 bases from V and 0 bases from J, with 9 bases between. Germline V gene lookup returns CDR1 LGHDT and CDR2 YNNKQL (reference sequence).

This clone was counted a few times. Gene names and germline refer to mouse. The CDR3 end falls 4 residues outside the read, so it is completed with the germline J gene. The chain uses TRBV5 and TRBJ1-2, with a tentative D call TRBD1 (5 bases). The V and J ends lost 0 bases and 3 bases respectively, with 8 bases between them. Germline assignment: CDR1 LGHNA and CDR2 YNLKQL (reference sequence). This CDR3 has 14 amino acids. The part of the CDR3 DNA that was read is TGTGCCAGCAGCCAAGATCAGGGTTACTCC. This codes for CASSQDQGYS. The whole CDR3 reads CASSQDQGYSDYTF.

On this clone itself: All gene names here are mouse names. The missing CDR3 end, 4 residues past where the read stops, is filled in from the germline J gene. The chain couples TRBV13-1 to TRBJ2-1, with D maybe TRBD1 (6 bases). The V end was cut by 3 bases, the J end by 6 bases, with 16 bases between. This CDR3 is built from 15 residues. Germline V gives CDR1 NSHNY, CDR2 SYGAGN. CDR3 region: CASSVPDSRGAEQFF. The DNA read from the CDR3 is TGTGCCAGCAGTGTCCCGGACAGCAGAGGTGCT.

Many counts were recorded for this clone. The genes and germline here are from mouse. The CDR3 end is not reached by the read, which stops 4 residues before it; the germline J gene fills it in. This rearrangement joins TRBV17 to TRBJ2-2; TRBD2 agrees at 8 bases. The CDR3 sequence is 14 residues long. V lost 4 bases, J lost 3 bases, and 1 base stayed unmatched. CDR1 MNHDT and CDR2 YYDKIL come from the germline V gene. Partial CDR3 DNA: TGTGCTAGCAGTAAGACTGGGGACACCGGG. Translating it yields CASSKTGDTG. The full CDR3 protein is CASSKTGDTGQLYF.

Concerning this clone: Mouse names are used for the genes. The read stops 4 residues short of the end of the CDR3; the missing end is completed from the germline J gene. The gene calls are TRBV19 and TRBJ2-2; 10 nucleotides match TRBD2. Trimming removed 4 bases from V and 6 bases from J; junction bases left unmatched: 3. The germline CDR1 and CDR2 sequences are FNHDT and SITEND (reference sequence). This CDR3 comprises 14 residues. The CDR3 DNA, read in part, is TGTGCCAGCAGTCCGGGACTGGGGCCCGGG. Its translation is CASSPGLGPG. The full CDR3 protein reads CASSPGLGPGQLYF.

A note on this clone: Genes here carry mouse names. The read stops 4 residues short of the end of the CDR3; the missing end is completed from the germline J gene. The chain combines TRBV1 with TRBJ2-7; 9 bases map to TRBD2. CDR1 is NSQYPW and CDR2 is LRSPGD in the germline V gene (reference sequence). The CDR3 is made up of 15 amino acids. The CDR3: CTCSAKGLGDYEQYF. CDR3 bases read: TGCACCTGCAGTGCAAAGGGACTGGGCGATTAT.

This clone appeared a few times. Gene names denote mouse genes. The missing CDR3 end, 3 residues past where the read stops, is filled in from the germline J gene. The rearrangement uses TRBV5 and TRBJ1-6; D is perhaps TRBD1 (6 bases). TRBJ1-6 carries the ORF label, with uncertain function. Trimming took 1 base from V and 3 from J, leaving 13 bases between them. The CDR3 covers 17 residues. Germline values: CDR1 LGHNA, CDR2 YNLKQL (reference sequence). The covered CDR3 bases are TGTGCCAGCAGCCAAGTAAAAACAGGGCTCTATAATTCGCCC. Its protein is CASSQVKTGLYNSP. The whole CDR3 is CASSQVKTGLYNSPLYF.

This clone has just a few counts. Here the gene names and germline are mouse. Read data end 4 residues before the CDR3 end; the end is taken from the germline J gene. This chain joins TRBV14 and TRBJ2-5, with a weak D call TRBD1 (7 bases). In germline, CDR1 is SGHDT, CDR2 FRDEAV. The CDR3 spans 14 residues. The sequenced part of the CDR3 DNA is TGTGCCAGCAGCCGAACTGGGACAGAAGAC. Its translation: CASSRTGTED. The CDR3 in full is CASSRTGTEDTQYF.